The entry below describes one T cell receptor (beta chain). Germline-derived CDR1 and CDR2 are SEHNR and FQNEAQ (reference sequence). Trimming cost V 4 bases and J 0 bases, with 7 bases left between them. The CDR3 totals 14 residues. These data originate in a study of blood T cell repertoires in COVID-19. Whole-study context: Samples representing acute and convalescent COVID-19 were sourced from the United States, Italy and Spain. PBMCs, B-cell-depleted T cells, or T cells provided the cDNA or gDNA that made up the material.

Only in-frame clones appear in the TCRdb table, and some are missing; sequencing was by immunoSEQ multiplex PCR. The repertoire holds about 400,000 clones, with around 90% as singletons. This receptor was taken from a woman aged 18-29 years with acute COVID-19. Sequenced material: PBMCs or T cells enriched from blood (not recorded which). The chain uses TRBV7-9 and TRBJ2-4; D is unresolved. CDR3 sequence reads: CASSSQLAKNIQYF. The DNA of the CDR3 is TGTGCCAGCAGCTCACAGTTAGCCAAAAACATTCAGTACTTC.